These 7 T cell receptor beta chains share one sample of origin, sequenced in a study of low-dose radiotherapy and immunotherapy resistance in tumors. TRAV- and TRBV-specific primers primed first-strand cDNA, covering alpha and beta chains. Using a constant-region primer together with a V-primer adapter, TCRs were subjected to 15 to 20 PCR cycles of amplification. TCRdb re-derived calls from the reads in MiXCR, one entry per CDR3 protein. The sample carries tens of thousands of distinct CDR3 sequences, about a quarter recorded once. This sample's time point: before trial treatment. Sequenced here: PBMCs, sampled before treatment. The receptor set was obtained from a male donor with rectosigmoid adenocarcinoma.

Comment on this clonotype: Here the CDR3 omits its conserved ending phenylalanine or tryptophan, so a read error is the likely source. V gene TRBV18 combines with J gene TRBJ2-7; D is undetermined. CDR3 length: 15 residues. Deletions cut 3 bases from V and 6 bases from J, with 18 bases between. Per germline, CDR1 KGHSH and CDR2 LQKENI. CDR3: CASSPRPGGASEQYY. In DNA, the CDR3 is TGTGCCAGCTCACCGAGGCCGGGCGGAGCATCCGAGCAGTACTAC.

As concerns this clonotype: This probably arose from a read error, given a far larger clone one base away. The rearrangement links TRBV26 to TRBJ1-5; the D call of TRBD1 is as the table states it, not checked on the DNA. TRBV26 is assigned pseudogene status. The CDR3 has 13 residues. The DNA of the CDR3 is TGTGCCACCAGTCCCACAGGGGGTCAGCCCCAGCATTTT. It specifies CATSPTGGQPQHF.

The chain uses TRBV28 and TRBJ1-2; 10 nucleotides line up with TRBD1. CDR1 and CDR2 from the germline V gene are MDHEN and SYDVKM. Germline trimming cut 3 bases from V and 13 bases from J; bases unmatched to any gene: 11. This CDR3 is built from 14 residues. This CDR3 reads CASSFAGTGAGSTF. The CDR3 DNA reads TGTGCCAGCAGTTTTGCCGGGACAGGGGCGGGTTCCACCTTC.

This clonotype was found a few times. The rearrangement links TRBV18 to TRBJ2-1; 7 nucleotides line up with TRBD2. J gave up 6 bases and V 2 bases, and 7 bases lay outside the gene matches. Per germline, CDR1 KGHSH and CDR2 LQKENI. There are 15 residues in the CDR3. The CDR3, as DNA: TGTGCCAGCTCACCAGGGGCGGGGGACCCCAATGAGCAGTTCTTC. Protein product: CASSPGAGDPNEQFF.

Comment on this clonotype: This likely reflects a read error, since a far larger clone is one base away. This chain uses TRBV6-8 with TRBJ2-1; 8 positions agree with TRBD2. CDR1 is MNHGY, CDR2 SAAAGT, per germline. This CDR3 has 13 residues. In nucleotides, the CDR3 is TGTGCCGGCAGTTACTCGGGGGGGAATGAGCAGTTCTTC. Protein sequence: CAGSYSGGNEQFF.

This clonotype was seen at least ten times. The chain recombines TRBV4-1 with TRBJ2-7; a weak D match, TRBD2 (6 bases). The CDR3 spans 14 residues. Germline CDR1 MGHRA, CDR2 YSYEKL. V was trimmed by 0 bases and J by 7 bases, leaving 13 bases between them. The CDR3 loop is CASSQDHGGEEQYF. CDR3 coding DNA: TGCGCCAGCAGCCAAGATCACGGAGGGGAAGAGCAGTACTTC.

The CDR3 nucleotides are TGTGCCAGCAGCTTGGTAGGGGGGCCCCAGCATTTT. Its translation: CASSLVGGPQHF. The chain links TRBV7-8 to TRBJ1-5, with D possibly being TRBD1 (6 bases). The CDR3 is 12 amino acids. CDR1 and CDR2 (germline): SGHVS, FQNEAQ. The V end was cut by 3 bases, the J end by 9 bases, with 9 bases between.